One sample yielded the 2 T cell receptor beta chains listed below, sequenced in a study of early T cells in non-severe SARS-CoV-2 infection. Using its own MiXCR run on the 5' RACE reads, TCRdb lists one record per CDR3 protein. Of around 40,000 distinct CDR3 sequences in the sample, 5% to 7% were seen once. Specimen: whole blood. The receptor set was obtained from an adult who was a healthcare worker with PCR-confirmed SARS-CoV-2 infection or an uninfected control (not recorded which).

This clonotype was counted many times. The chain links TRBV12-3 or TRBV12-4 to TRBJ2-5; 7 bases align to TRBD1. V dropped 5 bases and J dropped 4; count of bases not matched to a gene: 7. The CDR3 runs to 14 residues. The CDR3 loop reads CASSTDRVAETQYF. The CDR3 DNA sequence: TGTGCCAGCAGTACCGACAGGGTTGCAGAGACCCAGTACTTC.

The sample holds a few counts of this clonotype. CDR3 residues: CASSVAGSADTQYF. DNA of the CDR3: TGTGCCAGCAGCGTAGCCGGGAGTGCAGATACGCAGTATTTT. The chain links TRBV9 to TRBJ2-3; D may be TRBD2 (6 bases). The V and J ends lost 0 bases and 4 bases respectively, with 9 bases between them. In germline, CDR1 is SGDLS, CDR2 YYNGEE. CDR3 size: 14 residues.